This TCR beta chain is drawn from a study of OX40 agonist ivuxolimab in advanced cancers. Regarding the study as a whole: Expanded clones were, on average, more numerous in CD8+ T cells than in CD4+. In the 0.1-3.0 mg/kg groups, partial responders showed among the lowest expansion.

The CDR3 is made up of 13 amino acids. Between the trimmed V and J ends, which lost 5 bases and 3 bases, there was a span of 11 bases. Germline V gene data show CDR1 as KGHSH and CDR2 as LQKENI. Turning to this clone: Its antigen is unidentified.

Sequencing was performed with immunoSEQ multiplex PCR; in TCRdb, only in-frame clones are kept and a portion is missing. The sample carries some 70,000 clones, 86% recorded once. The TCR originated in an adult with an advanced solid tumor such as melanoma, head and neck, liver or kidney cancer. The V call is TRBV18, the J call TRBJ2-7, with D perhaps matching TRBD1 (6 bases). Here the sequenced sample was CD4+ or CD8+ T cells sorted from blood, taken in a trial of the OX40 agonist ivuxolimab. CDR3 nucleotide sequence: TGTGCCAGCTCATCATCACAGGGCTACGAGCAGTACTTC. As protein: CASSSSQGYEQYF. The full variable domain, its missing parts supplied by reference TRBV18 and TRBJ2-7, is NAGVMQNPRHLVRRRGQEARLRCSPMKGHSHVYWYRQLPEEGLKFMVYLQKENIIDESGMPKERFSAEFPKEGPSILRIQQVVRGDSAAYFCASSSSQGYEQYFGPGTRLTVT.